This T cell receptor beta chain was captured by sequencing in a study of radiation and T cells in renal cell carcinoma. Regarding the study as a whole: Top tumor clonotypes rose in blood 2 weeks post-radiation, then contracted.

Worth noting for this clone: Its target is not known.

Here immunoSEQ multiplex PCR was the method, and the copy in TCRdb shows in-frame clones only, minus some. Among some 97,000 clones listed, 75% to 85% were seen once. Stated time point: blood 4 weeks post-SBRT, at nephrectomy. Treatment here: 15 Gy SBRT to primary tumor, nephrectomy 4 weeks later. Nephrectomy followed 15 Gy stereotactic body radiation by 4 weeks. This renal cell carcinoma was of the clear cell type. The origin of this receptor is a man aged 55 to 70 with renal cell carcinoma. Here the sequenced sample was blood, taken from a patient whose treatment included radiotherapy and nephrectomy.

The CDR3 DNA is TGTGCCAGCAGCTTAGAAGAGGGGGGCGGAAATGAGCAGTTCTTC. The encoded protein is CASSLEEGGGNEQFF. The chain uses TRBV11-2 and TRBJ2-1; D might be TRBD1 or TRBD2, each matching 6 bases. The germline V and J ends were trimmed by 0 bases and 7 bases, with 13 bases remaining between them. The length of the CDR3 is 15 residues. Germline V CDR1 and CDR2: SGHAT, FQNNGV.